This T cell receptor beta chain was sequenced during a study of Graves' ophthalmopathy and Graves' hyperthyroidism. The study, taken as a whole, reports: From stable hyperthyroidism, ophthalmopathy was separated by a 13-signature model with 85% to 90% sensitivity and approximately 81% specificity.

The CDR3 spans 13 residues. The ends were cut back, 3 bases at V and 5 bases at J, with 13 bases in the middle. The germline gives CDR1 DFQATT, CDR2 SNEGSKA (reference sequence). This clonotype was picked up a small number of times. Its antigen is not identified. Scientists amplified the TCR beta CDR3 regions from RNA transcripts. HTBI primers primed a first-round RT-PCR, and a second-round multiplex PCR followed. From the multiplex PCR reads, TCRdb called clonotypes with MiXCR, one entry per CDR3 protein. In the table there are some 380,000 distinct CDR3 sequences, just over 15% of which are singletons.

Sequences were obtained from peripheral blood. The receptor was isolated from a woman in her late teens or twenties with stable Graves' hyperthyroidism. The chain uses TRBV20-1 and TRBJ2-5; D is perhaps TRBD2 (6 bases). The CDR3 nucleotides read TGCAGTGCTAGCCCCGGGGGATGGGAGACCCAGTACTTC. This encodes CSASPGGWETQYF.